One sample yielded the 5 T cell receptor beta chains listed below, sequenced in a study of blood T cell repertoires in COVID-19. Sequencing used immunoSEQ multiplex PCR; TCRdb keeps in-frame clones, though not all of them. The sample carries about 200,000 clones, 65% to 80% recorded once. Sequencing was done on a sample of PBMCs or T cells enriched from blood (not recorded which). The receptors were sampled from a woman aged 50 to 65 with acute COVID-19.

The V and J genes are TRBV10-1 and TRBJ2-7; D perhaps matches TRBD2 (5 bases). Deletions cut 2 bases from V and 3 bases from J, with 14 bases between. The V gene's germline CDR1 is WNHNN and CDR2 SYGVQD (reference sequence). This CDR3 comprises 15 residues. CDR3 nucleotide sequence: TGCGCCAGCAGTGAGCCACGAGGGCCATACTACGAGCAGTACGTC. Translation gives CASSEPRGPYYEQYV.

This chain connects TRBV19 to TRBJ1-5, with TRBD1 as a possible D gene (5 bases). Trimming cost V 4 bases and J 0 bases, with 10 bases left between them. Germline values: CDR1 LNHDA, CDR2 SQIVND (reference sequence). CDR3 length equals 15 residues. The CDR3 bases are TGTGCCAGTAGTACTATTGACAGTAGCAATCAGCCCCAGCATTTT. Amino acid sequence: CASSTIDSSNQPQHF. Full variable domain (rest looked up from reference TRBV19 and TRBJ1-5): DGGITQSPKYLFRKEGQNVTLSCEQNLNHDAMYWYRQDPGQGLRLIYYSQIVNDFQKGDIAEGYSVSREKKESFPLTVTSAQKNPTAFYLCASSTIDSSNQPQHFGDGTRLSIL.

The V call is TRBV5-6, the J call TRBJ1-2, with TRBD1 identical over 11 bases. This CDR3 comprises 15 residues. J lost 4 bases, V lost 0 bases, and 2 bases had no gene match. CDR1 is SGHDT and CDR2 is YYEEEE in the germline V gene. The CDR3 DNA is TGTGCCAGCAGCTTGGTCGGGACAGGGGGCTATGGCTACACCTTC. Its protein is CASSLVGTGGYGYTF.

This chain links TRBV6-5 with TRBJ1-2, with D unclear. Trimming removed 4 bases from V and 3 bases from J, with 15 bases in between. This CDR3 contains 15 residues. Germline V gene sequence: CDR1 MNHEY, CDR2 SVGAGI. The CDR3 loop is CASSLDWSADYGYTF. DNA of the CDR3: TGTGCCAGCAGTTTGGACTGGAGCGCCGACTATGGCTACACCTTC.

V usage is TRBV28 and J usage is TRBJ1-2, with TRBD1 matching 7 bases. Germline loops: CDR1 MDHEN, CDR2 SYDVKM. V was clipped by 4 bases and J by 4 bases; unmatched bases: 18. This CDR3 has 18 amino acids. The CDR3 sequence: CASSSIGERGRDRYGYTF. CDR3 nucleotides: TGTGCCAGCAGTTCTATAGGGGAGAGGGGGCGTGATCGCTATGGCTACACCTTC.